These 21 T cell receptor beta chains came from one sample sequenced in a study of blood T cell repertoires in COVID-19. Sequenced by immunoSEQ multiplex PCR; TCRdb stores in-frame clones only, minus some. The sample holds 150,000 to 200,000 clones, 65% to 90% seen once. The sample consisted of peripheral blood. These receptors were obtained from a man aged 45-65 years with active or convalescent COVID-19.

The rearrangement uses TRBV14 and TRBJ2-1; D gene uncertain. The V gene's germline CDR1 is SGHDN and CDR2 FVKESK. Trimming cost V 0 bases and J 12 bases, with 9 bases left between them. This CDR3 is 12 amino acids long. CDR3 nucleotide sequence: TGTGCCAGCAGCCAAGATCGGTTTCGGCAGTTCTTC. It yields the protein CASSQDRFRQFF.

The chain uses TRBV20-1 and TRBJ1-4; TRBD1 might be the D (5 bases). V shed 3 bases and J shed 6 bases, with 14 bases lying between them. Germline V lookup: CDR1 DFQATT, CDR2 SNEGSKA (reference sequence). CDR3 length equals 14 residues. The chain's CDR3 is CSASQRGFHEKLFF. CDR3 DNA sequence: TGCAGTGCTAGTCAAAGGGGTTTTCATGAAAAACTGTTTTTT.

Here the CDR3 reads CASSLGTANGNTIYF. CDR3 coding DNA: TGTGCCAGCAGCCTCGGGACAGCGAATGGAAACACCATATATTTT. This chain uses TRBV7-2 with TRBJ1-3; 7 nucleotides align to TRBD1. Trimming took 5 bases from V and 3 from J; bases not matched to a gene: 7. Germline V CDR1 and CDR2: SGHTA, FQGNSA. The CDR3 runs 15 residues.

The rearrangement links TRBV6-5 to TRBJ1-4; TRBD1 is a possible D gene (5 bases). With 5 bases removed from V and 0 bases from J, the gap between germline ends came to 10 bases. There are 15 residues in the CDR3. Germline V CDR1 and CDR2: MNHEY, SVGAGI. This CDR3 is CASSIGVTTNEKLFF. The DNA for the CDR3 is TGTGCCAGCAGTATAGGGGTTACAACTAATGAAAAACTGTTTTTT.

This chain links TRBV5-1 with TRBJ1-2, with 9 bases fitting TRBD1. The germline V gene encodes CDR1 SGHRS and CDR2 YFSETQ. This CDR3 has 15 amino acids. Trimming cost V 4 bases and J 4 bases; bases outside gene matches: 8. CDR3 in DNA: TGCGCCAGCAGCGAACCGGGACAGGGTTCCTATGGCTACACCTTC. It is translated as CASSEPGQGSYGYTF.

This clone showed up just once. The identical CDR3 is also encoded by other nucleotide sequences in the sample. This chain joins TRBV30 and TRBJ2-3; D remains ambiguous. With 0 bases removed from V and 6 bases from J, the gap between germline ends came to 7 bases. The CDR3 loop spans 12 amino acids. CDR1 is GTSNPN and CDR2 is SVGIG in the germline V gene (reference sequence). The CDR3 spells CAWSVLSDTQYF. The CDR3 bases are TGTGCCTGGAGTGTACTGTCCGATACGCAGTATTTT.

This sequence joins TRBV13 and TRBJ2-7; D is perhaps TRBD2 (6 bases). The V end lost 5 bases, the J end lost 2 bases, and 16 bases lay between the germline ends. Germline V CDR1 and CDR2: PRHDT, FYEKMQ (reference sequence). There are 15 residues in the CDR3. CDR3 residues: CASSRSRRGTYEQYF. In nucleotides, the CDR3 is TGTGCCAGCAGCCGGTCGAGGCGGGGAACCTACGAGCAGTACTTC.

The gene calls are TRBV9 and TRBJ2-2; 12 positions agree with TRBD1. The germline V gene encodes CDR1 SGDLS and CDR2 YYNGEE. The CDR3 spans 15 residues. With 2 bases clipped from V and 8 bases from J, the junction kept 4 bases outside the gene matches. The CDR3 DNA reads as TGTGCCAGCAGCGTTTCGGGACAGGGGGCGGGGGAGCTGTTTTTT. It specifies CASSVSGQGAGELFF. Full variable domain (outside the CDR3, taken from reference TRBV9 and TRBJ2-2): DSGVTQTPKHLITATGQRVTLRCSPRSGDLSVYWYQQSLDQGLQFLIQYYNGEERAKGNILERFSAQQFPDLHSELNLSSLELGDSALYFCASSVSGQGAGELFFGEGSRLTVL.

The chain uses TRBV11-2 and TRBJ2-7, with D perhaps TRBD2 (6 bases). Germline lookup yields CDR1 SGHAT and CDR2 FQNNGV. The CDR3 loop spans 13 amino acids. V was shortened by 5 bases and J by 3 bases, with 11 bases between the two germline ends. The CDR3 sequence is CASSPLGGYEQYF. The CDR3 coding sequence is TGTGCCAGCAGCCCGCTGGGGGGCTACGAGCAGTACTTC. Full variable domain (missing parts from reference TRBV11-2 and TRBJ2-7): EAGVAQSPRYKIIEKRQSVAFWCNPISGHATLYWYQQILGQGPKLLIQFQNNGVVDDSQLPKDRFSAERLKGVDSTLKIQPAKLEDSAVYLCASSPLGGYEQYFGPGTRLTVT.

This sequence joins TRBV6-5 and TRBJ1-2, with D possibly being TRBD1 (5 bases). Germline V CDR1 and CDR2: MNHEY, SVGAGI. V lost 6 bases and J lost 8, with 10 bases in between. The CDR3 loop spans 11 amino acids. The CDR3 loop is CASRQWGGYTF. DNA of the CDR3: TGTGCCAGCAGACAGTGGGGCGGCTACACCTTC.

This clone was seen once. The CDR3: CASSIQEGPTDTQYF. CDR3 coding DNA: TGTGCCAGTAGTATTCAGGAGGGGCCGACAGATACGCAGTATTTT. V is TRBV19 and J is TRBJ2-3; D may be TRBD2 (6 bases). This CDR3 region has 15 residues. CDR1 LNHDA and CDR2 SQIVND come from the germline V gene (reference sequence). V lost 3 bases, J lost 3 bases, and 13 bases lay in between.

The rearrangement joins TRBV3-1 (or the pseudogene TRBV3-2) to TRBJ1-4; TRBD1 is a possible D gene (5 bases). The germline gives CDR1 LGHDT, CDR2 YNNKEL (reference sequence). Trimming removed 5 bases at V and 0 bases at J, with 19 bases between. CDR3 size: 18 residues. Here the CDR3 DNA reads TGTGCCAGCAGCTTCGCGGGAGGGGTCCAATCAACTAATGAAAAACTGTTTTTT. Translated: CASSFAGGVQSTNEKLFF.

This chain joins TRBV6-5 and TRBJ1-1; D gene ambiguous. The CDR3 loop spans 15 amino acids. V was clipped by 0 bases and J by 4 bases, with 12 bases between them. Germline CDR1 and CDR2: MNHEY and SVGAGI. This CDR3 reads CASSYSRLGGTEAFF. The CDR3 DNA sequence: TGTGCCAGCAGTTACTCCCGGCTTGGAGGCACTGAAGCTTTCTTT.

J is TRBJ2-7 and V is TRBV7-9; possible D gene TRBD1, 5 bases. V was clipped by 8 bases and J by 0 bases, with 17 bases between them. Germline CDR1 reads SEHNR; CDR2 reads FQNEAQ (reference sequence). The CDR3 spans 15 residues. CDR3 bases: TGTGCCAGCTCCTTTCCCCACAGGCCCTCCTACGAGCAGTACTTC. Translation gives CASSFPHRPSYEQYF.

The rearrangement joins TRBV27 to TRBJ1-5; weak D call: TRBD1 (6 bases). This CDR3 has 16 amino acids. CDR1 and CDR2 from the germline V gene are MNHEY and SMNVEV (reference sequence). V was pared by 6 bases and J by 5 bases, with 20 bases between. CDR3 nucleotide sequence: TGTGCCAGCAGCTCCAGGGGAGATTCAGTACATCAGCCCCAGCATTTT. It specifies CASSSRGDSVHQPQHF.

This sequence joins TRBV3-1 (or the pseudogene TRBV3-2) and TRBJ1-2; D is unresolved. The V gene's germline CDR1 is LGHDT and CDR2 YNNKEL (reference sequence). Trimming stripped 2 bases from V and 0 bases from J, with 7 bases between. The CDR3 length is 14 residues. The chain's CDR3 is CASSQFRANYGYTF. The CDR3 DNA sequence: TGTGCCAGCAGCCAATTCCGAGCTAACTATGGCTACACCTTC.

The chain recombines TRBV10-3 with TRBJ1-1; 9 nucleotides line up with TRBD1. The CDR3 covers 12 residues. Germline lookup yields CDR1 ENHRY and CDR2 SYGVKD. V shed 4 bases, J shed 6 bases, and the junction held 0 bases outside the gene matches. The CDR3 coding sequence is TGTGCCATCAGTGGACAGGGGGCTGAAGCTTTCTTT. This translates into CAISGQGAEAFF.

This sequence joins TRBV7-3 and TRBJ2-3; 8 nucleotides line up with TRBD2. Germline loops: CDR1 SGHTA, CDR2 FQGTGA. This CDR3 contains 17 residues. J was trimmed by 1 base and V by 3 bases; bases with no gene match: 9. The CDR3 region is CASSFAGGGHRTDTQYF. CDR3 DNA: TGTGCCAGCAGCTTCGCGGGGGGCGGCCATCGCACAGATACGCAGTATTTT. Drawing the rest from reference TRBV7-3 and TRBJ2-3, the complete variable domain is GAGVSQTPSNKVTEKGKYVELRCDPISGHTALYWYRQSLGQGPEFLIYFQGTGAADDSGLPNDRFFAVRPEGSVSTLKIQRTERGDSAVYLCASSFAGGGHRTDTQYFGPGTRLTVL.

This clone was observed once. The chain uses TRBV21-1 and TRBJ1-3. TRBV21-1 is given as a pseudogene. The CDR3 loop spans 18 amino acids. CDR3 sequence (DNA): TGTGCCAGCAGCAAACGGGGGGGGGAGAGGACCTCTGGAAACACCATATATTTT. Translation: CASSKRGGERTSGNTIYF.

DNA of the CDR3: TGTGCCAGCTCACAGTCCAGAGTCGAGGGGGCGGGCACTGAAGCTTTCTTT. It is translated as CASSQSRVEGAGTEAFF. The chain uses TRBV18 and TRBJ1-1, with 7 bases aligning to TRBD1. CDR1 and CDR2 from the germline V gene are KGHSH and LQKENI. The CDR3 sequence is 17 residues long. The J segment lost 4 bases and the V segment lost 4 bases, leaving 15 bases of the junction unmatched.

The genes are TRBV5-1 and TRBJ2-3; TRBD2 matches at 7 bases. V shed 0 bases, J shed 3 bases, and the junction held 7 bases outside the gene matches. The germline CDR1 and CDR2 sequences are SGHRS and YFSETQ. The CDR3 covers 16 residues. The CDR3 spells CASSLGPREWTDTQYF. CDR3 sequence (DNA): TGCGCCAGCAGCTTGGGACCGCGGGAGTGGACAGATACGCAGTATTTT.